The 15 T cell receptor beta chains below were found in one sample sequenced in a study of vaccination and CD4 T cells after COVID-19. Noted treatment: roughly 10-day PBMC culture with coronavirus spike peptide pools or control peptides (ViraFEST assay). Pre-COVID-19 pandemic sampling (2011-2018) yielded the unexposed donor's CD4+ T cells. These receptors have no known antigen. Sequencing of the DNA from cultured CD4+ T cells was carried out with the Oncomine TCR Beta short-read assay. Genomic DNA was drawn out of CD4+ T cells grown in culture. TCRdb called the PCR reads again in MiXCR, with one record for every CDR3 protein. The top ten clones hold roughly 21% of a sample with 8,500 to 14,000 distinct CDR3 sequences, 40% of them seen once. The sequenced sample was CD4+ T cells from blood, cultured in vitro. These receptors all come from a human donor in good health.

The chain joins TRBV5-4 to TRBJ1-6; D may be TRBD1 (6 bases). V was cut by 1 base and J by 4 bases, with 9 bases left in between. Germline CDR1 reads SGHNT; CDR2 reads YYREEE (reference sequence). This CDR3 is 15 amino acids long. The CDR3 DNA reads as TGTGCCAGCAGCTTGAGGGACACTTATAATTCACCCCTCCACTTT. This gives the protein CASSLRDTYNSPLHF.

V is TRBV5-1 and J is TRBJ2-2; D could derive from TRBD1 or TRBD2 (5 bases each). This CDR3 has 13 residues. Trimming took off 0 bases at V and 8 bases at J, with 8 bases between the two ends. CDR1 and CDR2 from the germline V gene are SGHRS and YFSETQ. This chain's CDR3 is CASSLDGAGELFF. As DNA, the CDR3 is TGCGCCAGCAGCTTGGACGGGGCGGGGGAGCTGTTTTTT.

V is TRBV10-1 and J is TRBJ2-1, with D possibly matching TRBD2 (6 bases). Per germline, CDR1 WNHNN and CDR2 SYGVQD (reference sequence). The CDR3 runs to 13 residues. V shed 4 bases and J shed 10 bases, with 14 bases lying between them. CDR3: CASSAGLRREQFF. The CDR3 DNA reads as TGCGCCAGCAGTGCGGGACTCCGCCGCGAGCAGTTCTTC.

The rearrangement joins TRBV5-1 to TRBJ2-1; TRBD2 matches at 8 bases. Germline-derived CDR1 and CDR2 are SGHRS and YFSETQ. This CDR3 has 17 residues. The V segment lost 3 bases and the J segment 2 bases; nucleotides outside the gene matches: 10. The CDR3 reads CASSSGRVSGTYNEQFF. DNA of the CDR3: TGCGCCAGCAGCTCGGGCCGTGTTAGCGGGACCTACAATGAGCAGTTCTTC.

V usage is TRBV6-4 and J usage is TRBJ2-1; D perhaps matches TRBD1 (6 bases). V shed 5 bases and J shed 0 bases, with 11 bases lying between them. Germline V gene sequence: CDR1 MRHNA, CDR2 SNTAGT. The CDR3 runs 15 residues. The CDR3 DNA is TGTGCCAGCAGTCCGGGACAAAGCTCCTACAATGAGCAGTTCTTC. It translates to CASSPGQSSYNEQFF.

This clonotype was counted between two and nine times. V is TRBV25-1 and J is TRBJ1-2; the match to TRBD1 covers 9 bases. CDR3 length equals 12 residues. Germline CDR1 reads MGHDK; CDR2 reads SYGVNS. The V and J ends lost 7 bases and 8 bases, in that order; junction bases with no gene match: 5. CDR3 in DNA: TGTGCCAGCACCGGGACAGGGTACGGCTACACCTTC. It translates to CASTGTGYGYTF.

The J gene is TRBJ1-6, the V gene TRBV6-2 or TRBV6-3; no reliable D call. This CDR3 spans 14 amino acids. The V gene's germline CDR1 is MNHEY and CDR2 SVGEGT. Trimming shortened V by 7 bases and J by 8 bases, and 15 bases separated the two germline ends. CDR3 amino acids: CASTTQGGDSPLHF. In DNA form, the CDR3 reads TGTGCCAGCACCACCCAAGGAGGCGATTCACCCCTCCACTTT.

The chain combines TRBV28 with TRBJ2-2; TRBD2 aligns across 8 bases. Germline CDR1 MDHEN, CDR2 SYDVKM. Trimming at V came to 9 bases and at J to 6 bases, leaving 6 bases not matched to a gene. This CDR3 comprises 13 residues. CDR3 coding DNA: TGTGCCAGACTAGCGGAGGCGGCCGGGGAGCTGTTTTTT. Translation gives CARLAEAAGELFF.

The chain combines TRBV19 with TRBJ1-2; tentative D call: TRBD1 (6 bases). The CDR3 sequence is 13 residues long. CDR1 LNHDA and CDR2 SQIVND come from the germline V gene (reference sequence). V gave up 3 bases and J gave up 8 bases, with 13 bases separating them. CDR3 sequence (DNA): TGTGCCAGTAGTATGGGACACCCTTTGGGCTACACCTTC. Protein sequence: CASSMGHPLGYTF.

This clonotype was recorded once. V is TRBV6-5 and J is TRBJ2-1; D is undetermined. Germline V CDR1 and CDR2: MNHEY, SVGAGI. The CDR3 has 15 residues. V lost 4 bases to trimming and J lost 0 bases, with 10 bases between them. The CDR3 region has the DNA TGTGCCAGCAGTTTGACGTCGAGCTCCTACAATGAGCAGTTCTTC. Protein product: CASSLTSSSYNEQFF.

This clonotype was seen more than once but under ten times. This rearrangement joins TRBV21-1 to TRBJ2-7; the table's D gene call, TRBD1, was not cross checked with the DNA. TRBV21-1 is assigned pseudogene status. The CDR3 covers 13 residues. The DNA of the CDR3 is TGTGCCAGCAGCAAACCCTGCCCCAACGAGCAGTACTTC. Translation gives CASSKPCPNEQYF.

The table lists this clonotype with a few counts. This chain joins TRBV30 and TRBJ2-7; maybe TRBD2 (5 bases). Trimming removed 0 bases at V and 6 bases at J, with 18 bases between. This CDR3 contains 15 residues. Germline V gene sequence: CDR1 GTSNPN, CDR2 SVGIG (reference sequence). The CDR3 nucleotides read TGTGCCTGGAGTGTACTGAAGCTTACAAGCGGCGAGCAGTACTTC. Protein product: CAWSVLKLTSGEQYF.

V usage is TRBV6-1 and J usage is TRBJ1-2; 8 bases are a match to TRBD1. The CDR3 contains 15 residues. V was clipped by 5 bases and J by 2 bases; unmatched bases: 7. Per germline, CDR1 MNHNS and CDR2 SASEGT. CDR3 region: CASSPPGDRNYGYTF. In DNA form, the CDR3 reads TGTGCCAGCAGTCCACCAGGGGACAGGAACTATGGCTACACCTTC.

This clonotype has a handful of counts. The chain links TRBV20-1 to TRBJ1-2; D unclear. The CDR3 runs to 14 residues. The germline V and J ends were trimmed by 0 bases and 8 bases, with 16 bases remaining between them. CDR1 DFQATT and CDR2 SNEGSKA come from the germline V gene (reference sequence). CDR3 loop: CSARDPGGPKGYTF. Written as DNA, the CDR3 is TGCAGTGCTAGAGACCCAGGCGGGCCTAAGGGCTACACCTTC.

This clonotype has just a few counts. The chain joins TRBV20-1 to TRBJ1-2; no clear D. The germline V gene has CDR1 DFQATT and CDR2 SNEGSKA (reference sequence). The CDR3 length is 15 residues. V was clipped by 4 bases and J by 7 bases, with 22 bases between them. In DNA, the CDR3 is TGCAGTGCTACCGACAAGGTGCGGGCGAGTGTTGGCTACACCTTC. Translation: CSATDKVRASVGYTF.